One and the same sample provided the 4 T cell receptor beta chains below, sequenced in a study of T cells in Graves' hyperthyroidism and ophthalmopathy (dated by TCRdb to between 2018 and 2020). Libraries came from multiplex PCR. The listed sequencing device is Illumina HiSeq 2000. Amplification of TCR beta CDR3 regions was carried out from RNA transcripts. A first-round RT-PCR of the TCR CDR3 used the HTBI primer set with the Qiagen OneStep RT-PCR kit. Using fastp at Q25 and MiXCR, TCRdb reprocessed the public reads and kept productive beta chains. Under each unique CDR3 protein, matching rows form one entry showing the most common genes and DNA. The sample records a few hundred thousand distinct CDR3 sequences, 14% to 15% of which are singletons. Of the sample, approximately 32% is held by the ten largest clones. What was sequenced was blood. Receptor source: a woman aged 30 to 39 with Graves' hyperthyroidism.

This clonotype was detected a few times. V usage is TRBV20-1 and J usage is TRBJ2-3; 10 positions match TRBD2. Germline V lookup: CDR1 DFQATT, CDR2 SNEGSKA (reference sequence). The CDR3 length is 15 residues. Unmatched junction bases numbered 6, after V lost 5 bases and J lost 1 base. The CDR3 protein is CSARTGTSGTDTQYF. The CDR3 DNA reads as TGCAGTGCTCGTACCGGGACTAGCGGCACAGATACGCAGTATTTT.

This clonotype occurred many times. V and J are TRBV18 and TRBJ2-7, with 8 bases matching TRBD1. The germline V gene encodes CDR1 KGHSH and CDR2 LQKENI. The CDR3 has 15 amino acids. Trimming took 3 bases from V and 4 from J; bases not matched to a gene: 8. CDR3 amino acids: CASSPRTGQGYEQYF. The CDR3 region has the DNA TGTGCCAGCTCACCCCGGACAGGGCAAGGTTACGAGCAGTACTTC.

At least ten counts were recorded for this clonotype. V gene TRBV18 combines with J gene TRBJ2-1; 9 nucleotides line up with TRBD2. The CDR3 has 18 residues. Trimming cost V 0 bases and J 3 bases; bases outside gene matches: 9. Germline CDR1 reads KGHSH; CDR2 reads LQKENI. The CDR3, as DNA: TGTGCCAGCTCACCACCCGTCTTAGCGGGAGTCTACTACAATGAGCAGTTCTTC. Its translation: CASSPPVLAGVYYNEQFF.

CDR3: CSVQKGSSSGANVLTF. The CDR3 nucleotides are TGCAGTGTCCAAAAAGGGTCCAGCTCTGGGGCCAACGTCCTGACTTTC. The rearrangement uses TRBV20-1 and TRBJ2-6, with D unclear. The CDR3 loop spans 16 amino acids. Germline assignment: CDR1 DFQATT and CDR2 SNEGSKA (reference sequence). V lost 7 bases and J 0 bases, leaving 16 bases between the germline ends.